These 18 T cell receptor beta chains originate from one sample sequenced in a study of blood T cell repertoires in COVID-19. Produced via immunoSEQ multiplex PCR; TCRdb's table is partial and in-frame only. The sample has about 240,000 clones, around 89% seen once. Sequencing was performed on PBMCs or T cells enriched from blood (not recorded which). The receptor source for this set is a woman in her 30s who had recovered from COVID-19.

The sample holds one count of this clone. This chain joins TRBV18 and TRBJ1-1; 8 nucleotides match TRBD1. The germline CDR1 and CDR2 sequences are KGHSH and LQKENI. After removal of 6 bases from V and 4 bases from J, the junction contained 7 bases not matched to a gene. The length of the CDR3 is 14 residues. DNA of the CDR3: TGTGCCAGCTCCGACAGGGGCGGCGTCACTGAAGCTTTCTTT. Encoded protein: CASSDRGGVTEAFF.

The chain links TRBV9 to TRBJ1-4; D is ambiguous. V lost 3 bases and J 0 bases, leaving 9 bases between the germline ends. Germline loops: CDR1 SGDLS, CDR2 YYNGEE. This CDR3 is built from 15 residues. The CDR3 DNA is TGTGCCAGCAGCGGGGGAGGAGCAACTAATGAAAAACTGTTTTTT. This encodes CASSGGGATNEKLFF.

The rearrangement joins TRBV28 to TRBJ2-7; TRBD2 agrees at 7 bases. Per germline, CDR1 MDHEN and CDR2 SYDVKM. The CDR3 length is 10 residues. The junction had 2 bases not matched to a gene; V was cut back by 8 bases and J by 7 bases. The CDR3, as DNA: TGTGCCAGCGGGAGGGAGGAGCAGTACTTC. It yields the protein CASGREEQYF.

The genes are TRBV5-1 and TRBJ1-1, with 9 bases that match TRBD1. The V and J ends lost 8 bases and 6 bases, in that order; junction bases with no gene match: 11. Germline CDR1 and CDR2: SGHRS and YFSETQ. This CDR3 is built from 14 residues. CDR3 sequence (DNA): TGCGCCAGTAAAAATACAGGGGGCGGATCTGAAGCTTTCTTT. This codes for CASKNTGGGSEAFF.

The chain links TRBV19 to TRBJ2-2, with 10 bases matching TRBD2. The CDR3 contains 17 residues. CDR1 is LNHDA, CDR2 SQIVND, per germline (reference sequence). Unmatched junction bases numbered 11, after V lost 5 bases and J lost 5 bases. The CDR3 region is CASSPTCSGRTTGELFF. As DNA, the CDR3 is TGTGCCAGTAGTCCAACCTGTAGCGGGAGGACGACCGGGGAGCTGTTTTTT.

The rearrangement links TRBV18 to TRBJ2-3; D unclear. Germline CDR1 KGHSH, CDR2 LQKENI. With 9 bases removed from V and 1 base from J, the gap between germline ends came to 11 bases. CDR3 length: 13 amino acids. The CDR3 coding sequence is TGTGCCAGTACACCCCCCGGCACAGATACGCAGTATTTT. This encodes CASTPPGTDTQYF.

The V and J genes are TRBV7-9 and TRBJ1-1, with D unresolved. In germline, CDR1 is SEHNR, CDR2 FQNEAQ (reference sequence). The V and J ends lost 3 bases and 6 bases respectively, with 11 bases between them. The CDR3 sequence is 13 residues long. The CDR3 loop is CASSFARVPEAFF. The CDR3 DNA reads as TGTGCCAGCAGCTTTGCGAGGGTTCCTGAAGCTTTCTTT.

The genes are TRBV28 and TRBJ1-2; 9 nucleotides match TRBD1. The germline V gene has CDR1 MDHEN and CDR2 SYDVKM. The CDR3 is 14 amino acids. The junction had 5 bases not matched to a gene; V was cut back by 5 bases and J by 4 bases. This CDR3 is CASSTGQGSYGYTF. DNA of the CDR3: TGTGCCAGCAGTACGGGACAGGGAAGCTATGGCTACACCTTC.

This chain links TRBV30 with TRBJ1-3; tentatively, D is TRBD1 (5 bases). Trimming took off 5 bases at V and 1 base at J, with 12 bases between the two ends. CDR3 length: 14 residues. CDR1 and CDR2 (germline): GTSNPN, SVGIG (reference sequence). CDR3 nucleotide sequence: TGTGCCTGGTCCCTCGGGGGGTCTGGAAACACCATATATTTT. Its translation is CAWSLGGSGNTIYF. The full variable domain, its missing parts supplied by reference TRBV30 and TRBJ1-3, is SQTIHQWPATLVQPVGSPLSLECTVEGTSNPNLYWYRQAAGRGLQLLFYSVGIGQISSEVPQNLSASRPQDRQFILSSKKLLLSDSGFYLCAWSLGGSGNTIYFGEGSWLTVV.

J is TRBJ1-1 and V is TRBV5-5, with 10 bases lining up with TRBD1. The CDR3 covers 15 residues. Germline CDR1 reads SGHKS; CDR2 reads YYEKEE (reference sequence). The ends lost 0 bases at V and 4 bases at J; junction bases unmatched: 3. For the CDR3, the DNA is TGTGCCAGCAGCTTGGCGGGACAGGGGATCACTGAAGCTTTCTTT. It yields the protein CASSLAGQGITEAFF. The full variable domain, its missing parts supplied by reference TRBV5-5 and TRBJ1-1, is DAGVTQSPTHLIKTRGQQVTLRCSPISGHKSVSWYQQVLGQGPQFIFQYYEKEERGRGNFPDRFSARQFPNYSSELNVNALLLGDSALYLCASSLAGQGITEAFFGQGTRLTVV.

The chain recombines TRBV5-8 with TRBJ1-3; 12 nucleotides align to TRBD1. V trimming: 3 bases; J trimming: 2 bases; junction bases outside the gene matches: 6. This CDR3 is 17 amino acids long. Germline V gene sequence: CDR1 SGHTS, CDR2 YDEGEE. This CDR3 is CASSSPGQGATGNTIYF. CDR3 in DNA: TGTGCCAGCAGCTCACCGGGACAGGGGGCTACTGGAAACACCATATATTTT. Full variable domain (missing parts from reference TRBV5-8 and TRBJ1-3): EAGVTQSPTHLIKTRGQQATLRCSPISGHTSVYWYQQALGLGLQFLLWYDEGEERNRGNFPPRFSGRQFPNYSSELNVNALELEDSALYLCASSSPGQGATGNTIYFGEGSWLTVV.

This clone was observed a handful of times. V gene TRBV19 combines with J gene TRBJ1-1; 7 positions agree with TRBD1. Germline V CDR1 and CDR2: LNHDA, SQIVND (reference sequence). CDR3 length: 13 residues. The junction had 5 bases not matched to a gene; V was cut back by 5 bases and J by 5 bases. The CDR3 loop reads CASSPDRETEAFF. CDR3 in DNA: TGTGCCAGTAGTCCTGACAGGGAAACTGAAGCTTTCTTT.

The CDR3 region is CASSQAWFGGQGAGEKLFF. The CDR3 DNA is TGCGCCAGCAGCCAGGCGTGGTTTGGGGGACAGGGGGCAGGAGAAAAACTGTTTTTT. The rearrangement joins TRBV4-3 to TRBJ1-4; 12 bases map to TRBD1. J gave up 8 bases and V 3 bases, and 16 bases lay outside the gene matches. CDR1 and CDR2 from the germline V gene are LGHNA and YSLEER. The CDR3 sequence is 19 residues long.

Note on this clone: Its ends do not fully match the called genes, so a read error is possible. The chain has TRBV5-1 and TRBJ1-1; the match to TRBD1 covers 8 bases. The CDR3 is 13 amino acids. Germline values: CDR1 SGHRS, CDR2 YFSETQ. The CDR3 reads CATSRTGWTEAFF. The CDR3 nucleotides read TGCGCCACCAGCAGGACAGGGTGGACTGAAGCTTTCTTT.

This CDR3 is CASSLGQSYSNQPQHF. The CDR3 nucleotides read TGTGCCAGCAGCTTGGGACAGTCGTATAGCAATCAGCCCCAGCATTTT. V is TRBV5-5 and J is TRBJ1-5; a possible D gene is TRBD1 (5 bases). Between the trimmed V and J ends, which lost 0 bases and 0 bases, there was a span of 10 bases. The CDR3 is 16 residues long. Germline V CDR1 and CDR2: SGHKS, YYEKEE (reference sequence).

The chain couples TRBV3-1 (or the pseudogene TRBV3-2) to TRBJ2-7; the D is unclear. The CDR3 has 15 residues. Trimming pared 1 base from V and 0 bases from J, leaving 10 bases between. CDR1 LGHDT and CDR2 YNNKEL come from the germline V gene (reference sequence). CDR3 protein: CASSQVAESSYEQYF. Here the CDR3 DNA reads TGTGCCAGCAGCCAAGTGGCGGAGAGCTCCTACGAGCAGTACTTC.

This chain uses TRBV18 with TRBJ2-7; tentatively, D is TRBD1 (6 bases). Germline lookup yields CDR1 KGHSH and CDR2 LQKENI. There are 15 residues in the CDR3. V lost 6 bases and J lost 2, with 17 bases in between. This CDR3 reads CASSLDRTVTYEQYF. CDR3 coding DNA: TGTGCCAGCTCGCTAGACAGGACCGTAACCTACGAGCAGTACTTC.

This chain uses TRBV4-3 with TRBJ2-2, with TRBD1 identical over 9 bases. The V segment lost 4 bases and the J segment 13 bases; nucleotides outside the gene matches: 10. This CDR3 has 14 amino acids. In germline, CDR1 is LGHNA, CDR2 YSLEER. The CDR3 loop reads CASSRDRVGERLFF. The CDR3 region has the DNA TGCGCCAGCAGCCGGGACAGGGTTGGAGAGAGGCTGTTTTTT.